This record concerns one T cell receptor beta chain sequence. The CDR3 loop spans 16 amino acids. Trimming removed 0 bases from V and 6 bases from J; junction bases left unmatched: 7. Germline assignment: CDR1 SGHTA and CDR2 FQGTGA. The data were taken from a study of T cell changes during pregnancy in multiple sclerosis. The method was immunoSEQ multiplex PCR; TCRdb's version includes in-frame clones alone and lacks a portion of them. This sample has fewer than 50,000 clones, with 90% to 95% found just once. This TCR was recovered from a female donor with multiple sclerosis, enrolled in a pregnancy study. The specimen was CD8+ T cells from peripheral blood mononuclear cells, collected in the first trimester of pregnancy. The chain couples TRBV7-3 to TRBJ2-1; TRBD1 matches at 8 bases. CDR3 region: CASSLTTGGSINEQFF. The CDR3 DNA sequence: TGTGCCAGCAGCTTAACAACAGGGGGTTCAATCAATGAGCAGTTCTTC.